This T cell receptor beta chain was recovered during a study of cytomegalovirus exposure and HLA in healthy donors. The PCR ran on 60 Vbeta and 13 Jbeta primers. The method was immunoSEQ multiplex PCR; TCRdb's version includes in-frame clones alone and lacks a portion of them. Its listing shows tens of thousands of clones. Germline-derived CDR1 and CDR2 are SGHTS and YDEGEE. The length of the CDR3 is 14 residues. V gave up 0 bases and J gave up 5 bases; unmatched junction bases: 4. The sequencing sample was made of PBMCs. This clonotype was obtained from a woman between 50 and 59 years old in good health and CMV-seropositive. The chain recombines TRBV5-8 with TRBJ2-7; TRBD1 matches 8 bases. The CDR3 DNA follows: TGTGCCAGCAGCTTGGGACAGGGGTTCGACGAGCAGTACTTC. Translation: CASSLGQGFDEQYF.